The 6 T cell receptor beta chains below all came from one sample that was sequenced in a study of identical twins (dated by TCRdb to the mid-2010s). Libraries were prepared through 5' RACE. Reads for this sample came from an Illumina HiSeq 2000. TCRdb trimmed the raw reads at Q25, called clones with MiXCR and kept productive beta chains. Records with the same CDR3 protein are collapsed into one entry carrying the most frequent genes and DNA. This sample has 1.5 million or so distinct CDR3 sequences in its table, and around 33% of those were observed once. The top ten clonotypes cover less than 0.35% of the sample. The sample comprised cord blood. Every receptor here comes from a newborn girl in good health.

The chain is built from TRBV10-3 and TRBJ2-7, with unresolved D. Germline CDR1 is ENHRY and CDR2 is SYGVKD. This CDR3 spans 14 amino acids. V dropped 3 bases and J dropped 0 bases, with 9 bases sitting between them. The CDR3 sequence: CAISDGRSSYEQYF. The DNA of the CDR3 is TGTGCCATCAGTGATGGGCGGAGCTCCTACGAGCAGTACTTC.

V usage is TRBV29-1 and J usage is TRBJ1-3; a weak D match, TRBD1 (5 bases). The CDR3 contains 12 residues. V was cut by 3 bases and J by 3 bases, with 6 bases left in between. Germline loops: CDR1 SQVTM, CDR2 ANQGSEA. For the CDR3, the DNA is TGCAGCGTTGAGGGGGTTGGAAACACCATATATTTT. Translation gives CSVEGVGNTIYF. Combining the CDR3 with reference TRBV29-1 and TRBJ1-3 gives the whole variable domain SAVISQKPSRDICQRGTSLTIQCQVDSQVTMMFWYRQQPGQSLTLIATANQGSEATYESGFVIDKFPISRPNLTFSTLTVSNMSPEDSSIYLCSVEGVGNTIYFGEGSWLTVV.

Only a few counts were recorded for this clonotype. The rearrangement links TRBV5-1 to TRBJ2-3; unclear D gene. The CDR3 has 11 residues. V was clipped by 6 bases and J by 6 bases, with 8 bases between them. Germline CDR1 and CDR2: SGHRS and YFSETQ. CDR3 in DNA: TGCGCCAGCATGATTCGGGATACGCAGTATTTT. It codes for CASMIRDTQYF.

This chain joins TRBV12-3 or TRBV12-4 and TRBJ2-7, with TRBD2 matching 8 bases. V was clipped by 7 bases and J by 5 bases; unmatched bases: 19. The CDR3 loop spans 17 amino acids. CDR3 loop: CASTNILSGSGGNEQYF. CDR3 nucleotides: TGTGCCAGCACCAATATCTTAAGCGGGAGTGGGGGAAACGAGCAGTACTTC.

The J gene is TRBJ2-1, the V gene TRBV9; 7 nucleotides line up with TRBD2. The CDR3 spans 15 residues. With V trimmed by 0 bases and J by 6 bases, 6 bases remained unmatched. Germline V CDR1 and CDR2: SGDLS, YYNGEE. The CDR3 protein is CASSVDGGLSNEQFF. The CDR3 DNA is TGTGCCAGCAGCGTAGACGGGGGGTTATCCAATGAGCAGTTCTTC.

The chain is built from TRBV5-1 and TRBJ1-1; D is possibly TRBD1 (6 bases). V dropped 5 bases and J dropped 0 bases, with 14 bases sitting between them. Looked up from germline, CDR1 is SGHRS and CDR2 is YFSETQ. This CDR3 contains 15 residues. The CDR3 nucleotides are TGCGCCAGCAGTTTGAACAGGGAGATGAACACTGAAGCTTTCTTT. This gives the protein CASSLNREMNTEAFF.